This TCR beta chain was obtained from a study of memory CD4+ T cells and cytomegalovirus serostatus (dated by TCRdb to the late 2010s). Regarding the study in general: The 35 or so healthy Belgian adults in the cohort included 9 who were CMV seropositive and roughly 25 who were CMV seronegative. The study sequenced CD4+ memory TCRbeta repertoires of a Belgian cohort with known cytomegalovirus serostatus to replicate a published TCR-based CMV serostatus classifier. Overall study outcomes, separate from this receptor: The results were interpreted as suggesting that the CMV-associated TCR signature is mostly present in the CD4+ memory repertoire. CMV serostatus prediction reached a median bootstrapped AUC of nearly 0.96 with the original framework and just over 0.9 with a US-trained random forest. Unlike the original study, which covered naive and memory CD4+ and CD8+ populations, the Belgian study sequenced only CD4+CD45RO+ memory cells. On the Belgian cohort, the classifier based on the original framework reached a median bootstrapped AUC of approximately 0.95, with a 95% CI of 0.76-1.00. Among the 150 to 200 previously reported CMV-associated TCRbeta sequences, 67 showed up in the CD4+ memory repertoires, with each one found in between one and five individuals.

Note on this clone: Its antigen target is currently unknown. No quality values exist for individual bases; no much larger clone is one base distant. Distinct nucleotide sequences in the sample also encode this CDR3.

CDR1 LGHNA and CDR2 YSLEER are derived from the germline V gene. V and J lose 0 bases and 5 bases, and a span of 10 bases separates them. CDR3 length: 14 amino acids, cysteine to phenylalanine. Just CDR3 DNA is preserved here, 42 bases in frame from base 1. A FACSAria II was used to sort memory CD4+ T cells, defined as single viable CD3+CD4+CD8-CD45RO+ cells. CMV serostatus was assessed using a Roche Elecsys assay, by which serum IgG against CMV pp150, pp28, p38 and p52 was detected. Following thawing, total CD4+ T cells were enriched through positive selection using CD4 magnetic microbeads. The samples came from a different study that was designed specifically to examine the CD4+ T cell memory repertoire. Following standard operating procedures, peripheral blood mononuclear cells were isolated and cryopreserved, while serum was kept at -80 degrees C. The staining relied on CD3-PerCP (BW264/56), CD4-APC (RPA-T4), CD45RO-PE (UCHT1) and CD8-Pacific Orange (3B5) antibodies, and Sytox blue was used to exclude non-viable cells.

The Quick-DNA Microprep Kit was used to extract genomic DNA from the sorted cells. Amplification of TCRbeta DNA was done with the immunoSEQ hsTCRbeta kit, following the protocol from the manufacturer. TCRbeta libraries were sequenced on an Illumina MiSeq instrument. In the original analysis: Once out-of-frame sequences had been removed, a few million distinct TCRbeta sequences were left, which works out to an average of roughly 64,000 per individual. Each individual was scored by the count of 150 to 200 previously reported CMV-associated TCRbeta sequences and the total productive distinct TCRbeta count. A beta-binomial model was reimplemented in Python, and scikit-learn random forests with default parameters were trained on US cohort data. Classifier performance on the Belgian cohort was reported as the median AUC with percentile confidence intervals calculated over 10,000 bootstrap iterations. In TCRdb, the immuneACCESS table is reduced to in-frame sequences with V and J assigned. These tables do not hold every clone; where another copy was compared, an unresolved V gene accounts for under half, and the others remain unexplained. V, J and clone size are those of that table, while D and trimming were read from the DNA. The sample yields approximately 88,000 clones; 75% to 90% were counted once. 3.6% of the sample comes from the top ten.

The rearranged segments are TRBV4-3 and TRBJ1-1, with no confident D gene call. Sequencing was done on a sample of memory CD4+ T cells from blood. The sequence was collected from an adult in good health and CMV-seropositive. The encoded CDR3 is CASSQDRTSTEAFF. The nucleotide sequence is TGCGCCAGCAGCCAAGACAGGACGTCTACTGAAGCTTTCTTT.